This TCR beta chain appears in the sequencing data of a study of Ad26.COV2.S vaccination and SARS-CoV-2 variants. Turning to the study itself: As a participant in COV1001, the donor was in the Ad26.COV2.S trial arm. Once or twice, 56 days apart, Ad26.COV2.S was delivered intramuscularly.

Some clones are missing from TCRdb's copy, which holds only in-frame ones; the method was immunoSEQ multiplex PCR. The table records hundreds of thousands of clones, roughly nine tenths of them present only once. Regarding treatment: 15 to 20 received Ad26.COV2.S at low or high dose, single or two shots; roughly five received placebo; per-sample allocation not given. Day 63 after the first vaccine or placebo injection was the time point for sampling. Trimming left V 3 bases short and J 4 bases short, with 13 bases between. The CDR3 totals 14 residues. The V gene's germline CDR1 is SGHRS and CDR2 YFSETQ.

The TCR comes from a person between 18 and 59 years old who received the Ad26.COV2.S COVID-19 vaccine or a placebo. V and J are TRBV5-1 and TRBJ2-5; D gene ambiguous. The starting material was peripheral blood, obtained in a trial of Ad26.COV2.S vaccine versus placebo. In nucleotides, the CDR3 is TGCGCCAGCAGCTGGGCCCTGGGCGTAGAGACCCAGTACTTC. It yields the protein CASSWALGVETQYF.